Below, one TCR beta chain is given with its context. At one boundary the junction diverges from the germline segment, which might be a read error. The data are from a study of blood T cell repertoires in COVID-19. In the study overall: Sites in the United States, Italy and Spain provided acute and convalescent COVID-19 samples. T cells, B-cell-depleted T cells, or PBMCs supplied cDNA or gDNA.

Authors' methods: For nucleated cells, counts were estimated from reference gene primer amplification. Sequencing was performed with immunoSEQ multiplex PCR; in TCRdb, only in-frame clones are kept and a portion is missing. For V, J and clone size, that table is used; D and trimming come from the DNA. This repertoire shows roughly 330,000 clones, over 70% found once; its top ten account for roughly 1.2%. Germline CDR1 is SGHTA and CDR2 is FQGNSA. The CDR3 has 14 residues. The clonotype comes from a woman in her fifties or sixties with acute or convalescent COVID-19. This chain joins TRBV7-2 and TRBJ1-2; D may be TRBD1 (6 bases). The sample comprised peripheral blood. The CDR3 sequence is CASSLAWTDDGYTF. CDR3 coding DNA: TGTGCCAGCAGTTTAGCGTGGACAGATGATGGCTACACCTTC. The full variable domain, completed using reference TRBV7-2 and TRBJ1-2, is GAGVSQSPSNKVTEKGKDVELRCDPISGHTALYWYRQSLGQGLEFLIYFQGNSAPDKSGLPSDRFSAERTGGSVSTLTIQRTQQEDSAVYLCASSLAWTDDGYTFGSGTRLTVV.